This T cell receptor (beta chain) is from a study of cytomegalovirus exposure and HLA in healthy donors. With regard to this clone: Antigen unknown.

A multiplex PCR was run with 60 Vbeta primers and 13 Jbeta primers. The repertoire was sequenced with immunoSEQ multiplex PCR; TCRdb's copy has only in-frame clones and lacks some. The sample lists roughly 130,000 clones, 80% occurring once. Study results and limitations: CMV serostatus stood as the only immune exposure information on hand. Researchers reported in a later analysis that common viral pathogens appeared linked to several top clusters.

The specimen sequenced was PBMCs. The clonotype was recovered from a man in his forties in good health and CMV-seronegative.

This CDR3 is CASSLPQGREQYF. The DNA for the CDR3 is TGTGCCAGCAGTTTGCCCCAGGGGAGAGAGCAGTACTTC. The rearrangement links TRBV28 to TRBJ2-7; D may be TRBD1 (6 bases). The CDR3 length is 13 residues. CDR1 MDHEN and CDR2 SYDVKM come from the germline V gene. The V end lost 3 bases, the J end lost 7 bases, and 13 bases lay between the germline ends.